This TCR beta chain stems from a study of T cells in Graves' hyperthyroidism and ophthalmopathy (dated by TCRdb to between 2018 and 2020). In the study overall: Peripheral blood was sampled at the time of initial diagnosis, prior to any treatment. TCR V-J signatures able to tell the groups apart were searched for in a discovery cohort of 90 to 100 patients, of whom more than 40 had Graves' ophthalmopathy and about 60 had stable Graves' hyperthyroidism. The approximately 100 discovery patients were randomly split 7:3 into training and test sets. The study also compared thyroid tissue and blood T-cell repertoires from about 6 Graves' hyperthyroidism patients. Prospective prediction of ophthalmopathy was tested in an independent validation cohort of about 19 hyperthyroidism patients and some 17 patients who later progressed to ophthalmopathy. Following sampling, methimazole starting at 30 mg daily was given to hyperthyroidism patients, and high-dose intravenous methylprednisolone was given to ophthalmopathy patients. The paper reports TCR Vbeta CDR3 sequencing of some 140 peripheral blood samples: fewer than 50 ophthalmopathy, about 75 hyperthyroidism and around 17 progressor patients.

There are many counts of this clonotype. It lacks a known antigen. No much larger clonotype is one base removed from it; base qualities were not supplied. Summary of the overall study and its limitations: A 13 V-J signature model separated ophthalmopathy from stable hyperthyroidism, with 87.88% sensitivity and roughly 81% specificity in cross-validation and 80%/75% in testing. Sample size was not statistically predetermined, and investigators were not blinded to group allocation. In validation, progression to ophthalmopathy was predicted by the model with 70.59% sensitivity and nearly 75% specificity, a median of roughly six months before onset. Most expanded thyroid clonotypes (frequency above 0.001) were also detected in blood, a finding suggesting that blood repertoires may reflect thyroid immune responses.

The TCR beta CDR3 regions were amplified from the RNA transcripts. For the first round of RT-PCR on the TCR CDR3, the HTBI primer set was used together with the Qiagen OneStep RT-PCR kit. The libraries were constructed in a second round of multiplex PCR and then size-selected and purified. The libraries were sequenced on an Illumina HiSeq2000 using paired-end 100 bp reads. Per the source publication's procedure: SOAPnuke was used to process the raw data, with reads discarded if the reads contained adapters or uncalled bases, had a mean Phred below 15, or lacked an exact constant-primer or identifier match. COPE v1.2.5 was used to merge high-quality paired reads, and clonotypes were defined as unique nucleotide sequences. MiTCR v1.1 was used to align clonotypes to the IMGT TRBV, TRBD and TRBJ reference segments. The analysis was restricted to V-J combinations with a frequency above 0.0001, which together covered 99.2% of the repertoires. A TCS score was defined as the ratio between F50 (clonal expansion) and ExV (chaos), using BLOSUM62-based TCRdist between CDR3 peptides within each V-J. Welch's t-statistics and random forest reduced several hundred V-J features to 13, which were used in a naive Bayes classifier (R e1071). TCRdb reran the public reads through fastp at Q25 and MiXCR, keeping productive beta chains. Rows merge per CDR3 protein into single entries with the most common DNA and genes. TCRdb's processing, not the study's, gives the V and J calls here. This sample gives some 440,000 distinct CDR3 sequences in total; around 16% of them show up just once. The top ten clonotypes cover almost 8% of the sample.

V and J are truncated by 3 bases and 7 bases respectively, leaving an intervening sequence of 13 bases. The CDR3 covers 13 residues, taking in both the cysteine and the phenylalanine. Left in the record is the CDR3 DNA by itself, 39 bases read in frame from the first base. Stable Graves' hyperthyroidism was defined as the absence of progression to ophthalmopathy over 18 months of follow-up. Hyperthyroidism patients were aged 18 to 65 years and newly diagnosed, with disease duration of less than 2 months. Patients with uncontrolled infections, other autoimmune diseases, pregnancy or lactation were excluded. Diagnoses relied on clinical symptoms, serum thyroxine and TRAb, thyroid ultrasound and orbital computed tomography. Ficoll-Paque density gradient centrifugation was used to isolate PBMCs from 10 ml of fresh peripheral blood. Trizol reagent was used to extract total RNA, and RNA quality was then checked on an Agilent 2100 Bioanalyzer.

The chain is made from TRBV12-3 or TRBV12-4 and TRBJ2-7; a weak D assignment points to TRBD2 (5 bases agree). The specimen sequenced was blood. The sequence was collected from a woman aged 18-29 years with Graves' hyperthyroidism. At the DNA level, the sequence is TGTGCCAGCAGTTTGGCCCCCTCGGGGGAGCAGTACTTC. Translated, this is CASSLAPSGEQYF.